The rows below give T cell receptor beta chains drawn from one sample of a study of blood T cell repertoires in COVID-19. Sequencing was performed with immunoSEQ multiplex PCR; in TCRdb, only in-frame clones are kept and a portion is missing. The sample lists approximately 280,000 clones; about four fifths were seen once. Material for sequencing was PBMCs or T cells enriched from blood (not recorded which). The receptors derive from a man aged 40-55 years who had been exposed to COVID-19. The CDR3 runs from the conserved cysteine through the conserved F or W. The D gene is left open where the match is weak. Some rows have no size entry. The others give once, few or many, or a class for an expanded clone.

clone size: NA; V gene: TRBV24-1; J gene: TRBJ1-6; D gene: TRBD1; CDR3 DNA: TGTGCCACCAGTGATTCCCCGACAGGGGGCAGGGCACCCCTCCACTTT; CDR3 protein: CATSDSPTGGRAPLHF
clone size: NA; V gene: TRBV7-8; J gene: TRBJ1-1; D gene: NA; CDR3 DNA: TGTGCCAGCAGCTTAGAGTGGGTACAGGGCGATAACACTGAAGCTTTCTTT; CDR3 protein: CASSLEWVQGDNTEAFF
clone size: NA; V gene: TRBV2; J gene: TRBJ1-5; D gene: NA; CDR3 DNA: TGTGCCAGCAGTGCCGGTTTCGCTCAGCCCCAGCATTTT; CDR3 protein: CASSAGFAQPQHF
clone size: NA; V gene: TRBV7-3; J gene: TRBJ1-5; D gene: TRBD1; CDR3 DNA: TGTGCCAGCAGCTCCGGGACAGGGAATCAGCCCCAGCATTTT; CDR3 protein: CASSSGTGNQPQHF
clone size: NA; V gene: TRBV19; J gene: TRBJ1-1; D gene: NA; CDR3 DNA: TGTGCCAGTAGTATGGGTGGGGGGACGGCTTTCTTT; CDR3 protein: CASSMGGGTAFF
clone size: once; V gene: TRBV5-6; J gene: TRBJ2-7; D gene: NA; CDR3 DNA: TGTGCCAGCAGCTTGGCCACCTACGAGCAGTACTTC; CDR3 protein: CASSLATYEQYF
clone size: NA; V gene: TRBV29-1; J gene: TRBJ1-1; D gene: TRBD1; CDR3 DNA: TGCAGCGTTCCGAGACAGGGGGAAGCTTTCTTT; CDR3 protein: CSVPRQGEAFF
clone size: NA; V gene: TRBV7-2; J gene: TRBJ2-1; D gene: NA; CDR3 DNA: TGTGCCAGCAGCTTAGCTGCTAGCGTAACCTACAATGAGCAGTTCTTC; CDR3 protein: CASSLAASVTYNEQFF
clone size: NA; V gene: TRBV11-3; J gene: TRBJ2-7; D gene: TRBD2; CDR3 DNA: TGTGCCAGCGCGTTAGCGGGAGCCGAGCAGTACTTC; CDR3 protein: CASALAGAEQYF
clone size: NA; V gene: TRBV15; J gene: TRBJ1-2; D gene: TRBD1; CDR3 DNA: TGTGCCACCAGCAGATCCCTGACAGGGATAAACTATGGCTACACCTTC; CDR3 protein: CATSRSLTGINYGYTF
clone size: few; V gene: TRBV27; J gene: TRBJ1-2; D gene: NA; CDR3 DNA: TGTGCCAGCAGTTTATCGGTGTCAGTCTATGGCTACACCTTC; CDR3 protein: CASSLSVSVYGYTF
clone size: NA; V gene: TRBV10-3; J gene: TRBJ2-3; D gene: NA; CDR3 DNA: TGTGCCATCAGTGAGTCCAGGGGCGCTAGCACAGATACGCAGTATTTT; CDR3 protein: CAISESRGASTDTQYF
clone size: NA; V gene: TRBV6-5; J gene: TRBJ2-5; D gene: TRBD2; CDR3 DNA: TGTGCCCGCCGGGCGGGAGTCCAAGAGACCCAGTACTTC; CDR3 protein: CARRAGVQETQYF
clone size: NA; V gene: TRBV27; J gene: TRBJ2-7; D gene: TRBD1; CDR3 DNA: TGTGCCAGCATTAATACTCCGGGACAGGGTTTCATTGGGCCTACGGAGCAGTACTTC; CDR3 protein: CASINTPGQGFIGPTEQYF
clone size: once; V gene: TRBV11-1; J gene: TRBJ2-1; D gene: NA; CDR3 DNA: TGTGCCAGCAGCATGGACTTTGAGGGTAATGAGCAGTTCTTC; CDR3 protein: CASSMDFEGNEQFF
clone size: NA; V gene: TRBV7-2; J gene: TRBJ2-7; D gene: TRBD1; CDR3 DNA: TGTGCCAGCAGCTCGCTACGGGACAGGGGGCGCAACGAGCAGTACTTC; CDR3 protein: CASSSLRDRGRNEQYF
clone size: NA; V gene: TRBV5-4; J gene: TRBJ1-2; D gene: NA; CDR3 DNA: TGTGCCAGCAGCCTTGAGGGCTATGCTGTTCAGAGGTATGGCTACACCTTC; CDR3 protein: CASSLEGYAVQRYGYTF
clone size: NA; V gene: TRBV10-1; J gene: TRBJ1-6; D gene: TRBD1; CDR3 DNA: TGCGCCAACCTAGAGCCGGGACAGCGGCGGGGATCAATAAGCTCCTATAATTCACCCCTCCACTTT; CDR3 protein: CANLEPGQRRGSISSYNSPLHF
clone size: NA; V gene: TRBV5-1; J gene: TRBJ2-2; D gene: TRBD1; CDR3 DNA: TGCGCCAGCAGCTCACCTCTGGACAGGCCAAACACCGGGGAGCTGTTTTTT; CDR3 protein: CASSSPLDRPNTGELFF
clone size: NA; V gene: TRBV10-1; J gene: TRBJ1-5; D gene: NA; CDR3 DNA: TGCGCCAGCAGTGAGTCCGGAGGTCCTCAGCCCCAGCATTTT; CDR3 protein: CASSESGGPQPQHF
clone size: once; V gene: TRBV7-9; J gene: TRBJ2-2; D gene: TRBD1; CDR3 DNA: TGTGCCAGCAGCTCTCAGGGGGCAGGTCGGACCGGGGAGCTGTTTTTT; CDR3 protein: CASSSQGAGRTGELFF
clone size: NA; V gene: TRBV5-6; J gene: TRBJ1-2; D gene: NA; CDR3 DNA: TGTGCCAGCAGCTTGGGACAAAAGGCGCGCGGCTACACCTTC; CDR3 protein: CASSLGQKARGYTF
clone size: NA; V gene: TRBV19; J gene: TRBJ2-7; D gene: TRBD1; CDR3 DNA: TGTGCCAGTAGCATCGACAGGGGCCTAATCTACGAGCAGTACTTC; CDR3 protein: CASSIDRGLIYEQYF
clone size: NA; V gene: TRBV27; J gene: TRBJ1-4; D gene: NA; CDR3 DNA: TGTGCCAGCAGTTTGGCCCCGGGGGGTGAAAAACTGTTTTTT; CDR3 protein: CASSLAPGGEKLFF
clone size: NA; V gene: TRBV29-1; J gene: TRBJ2-7; D gene: TRBD1; CDR3 DNA: TGCAGCGTTCGAAGCCAGGGGGTATACGAGCAGTACTTC; CDR3 protein: CSVRSQGVYEQYF